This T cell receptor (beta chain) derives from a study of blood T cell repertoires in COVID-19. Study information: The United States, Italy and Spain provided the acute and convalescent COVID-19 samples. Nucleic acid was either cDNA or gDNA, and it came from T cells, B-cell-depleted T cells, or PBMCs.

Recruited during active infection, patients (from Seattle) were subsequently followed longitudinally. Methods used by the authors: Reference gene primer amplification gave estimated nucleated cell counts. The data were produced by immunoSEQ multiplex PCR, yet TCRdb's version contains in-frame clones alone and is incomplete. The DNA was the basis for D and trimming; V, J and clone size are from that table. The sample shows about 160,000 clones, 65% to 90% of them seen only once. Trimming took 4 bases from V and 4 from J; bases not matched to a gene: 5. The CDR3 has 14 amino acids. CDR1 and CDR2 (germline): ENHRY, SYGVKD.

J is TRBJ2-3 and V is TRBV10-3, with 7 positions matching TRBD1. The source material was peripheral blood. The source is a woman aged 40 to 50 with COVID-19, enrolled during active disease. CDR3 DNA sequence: TGTGCCATCAGTGGACAGGGTCGAGCAGATACGCAGTATTTT. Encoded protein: CAISGQGRADTQYF.